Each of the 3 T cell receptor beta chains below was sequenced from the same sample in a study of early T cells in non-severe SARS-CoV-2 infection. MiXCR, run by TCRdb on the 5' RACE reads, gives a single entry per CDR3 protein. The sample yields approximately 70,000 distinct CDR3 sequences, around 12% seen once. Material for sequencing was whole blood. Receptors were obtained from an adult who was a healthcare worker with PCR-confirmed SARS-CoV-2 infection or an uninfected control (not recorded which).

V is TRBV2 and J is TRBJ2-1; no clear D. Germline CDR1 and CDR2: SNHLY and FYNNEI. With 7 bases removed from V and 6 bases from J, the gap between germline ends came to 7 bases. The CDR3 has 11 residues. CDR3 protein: CASKPLNEQFF. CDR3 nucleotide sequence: TGTGCCAGCAAGCCCCTCAATGAGCAGTTCTTC.

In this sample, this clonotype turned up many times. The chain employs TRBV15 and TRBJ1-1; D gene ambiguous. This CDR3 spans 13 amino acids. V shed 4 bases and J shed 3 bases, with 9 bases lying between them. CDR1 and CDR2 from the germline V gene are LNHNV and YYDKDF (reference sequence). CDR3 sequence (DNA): TGTGCCACCAGCACTGCACCCCACACTGAAGCTTTCTTT. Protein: CATSTAPHTEAFF.

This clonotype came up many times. CDR3 sequence: CASSFLPGQGFSGNQPQHF. CDR3 in DNA: TGTGCCAGCAGTTTCTTGCCGGGACAGGGGTTTTCAGGGAATCAGCCCCAGCATTTT. The V gene is TRBV27, the J gene TRBJ1-5; 10 nucleotides line up with TRBD1. This CDR3 spans 19 amino acids. CDR1 and CDR2 (germline): MNHEY, SMNVEV (reference sequence). J was trimmed by 4 bases and V by 3 bases; bases with no gene match: 15.